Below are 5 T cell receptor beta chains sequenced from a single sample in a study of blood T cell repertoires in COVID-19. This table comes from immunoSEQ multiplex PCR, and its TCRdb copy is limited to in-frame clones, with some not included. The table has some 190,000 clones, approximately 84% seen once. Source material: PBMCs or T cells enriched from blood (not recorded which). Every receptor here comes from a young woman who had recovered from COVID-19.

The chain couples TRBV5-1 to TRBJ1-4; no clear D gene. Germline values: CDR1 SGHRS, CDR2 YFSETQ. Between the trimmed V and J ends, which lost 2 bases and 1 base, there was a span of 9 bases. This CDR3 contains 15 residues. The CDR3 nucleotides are TGCGCCAGCAGCTTCTTGGGAGGAACTAATGAAAAACTGTTTTTT. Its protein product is CASSFLGGTNEKLFF. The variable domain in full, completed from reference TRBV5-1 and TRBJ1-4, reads KAGVTQTPRYLIKTRGQQVTLSCSPISGHRSVSWYQQTPGQGLQFLFEYFSETQRNKGNFPGRFSGRQFSNSRSEMNVSTLELGDSALYLCASSFLGGTNEKLFFGSGTQLSVL.

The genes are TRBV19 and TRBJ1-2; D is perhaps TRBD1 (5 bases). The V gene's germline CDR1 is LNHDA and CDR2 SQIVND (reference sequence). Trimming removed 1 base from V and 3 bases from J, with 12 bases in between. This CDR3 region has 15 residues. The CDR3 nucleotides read TGTGCCAGTAGTATAGTTGGAGGGACCTACTATGGCTACACCTTC. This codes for CASSIVGGTYYGYTF. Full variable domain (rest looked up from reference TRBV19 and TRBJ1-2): DGGITQSPKYLFRKEGQNVTLSCEQNLNHDAMYWYRQDPGQGLRLIYYSQIVNDFQKGDIAEGYSVSREKKESFPLTVTSAQKNPTAFYLCASSIVGGTYYGYTFGSGTRLTVV.

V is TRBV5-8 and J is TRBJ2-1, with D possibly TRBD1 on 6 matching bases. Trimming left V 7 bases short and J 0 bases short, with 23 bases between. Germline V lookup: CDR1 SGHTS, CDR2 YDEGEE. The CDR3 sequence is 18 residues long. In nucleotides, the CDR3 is TGTGCCAGCCACAGCTTCTCGTACAGGGTTAGCTCCTACAATGAGCAGTTCTTC. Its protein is CASHSFSYRVSSYNEQFF.

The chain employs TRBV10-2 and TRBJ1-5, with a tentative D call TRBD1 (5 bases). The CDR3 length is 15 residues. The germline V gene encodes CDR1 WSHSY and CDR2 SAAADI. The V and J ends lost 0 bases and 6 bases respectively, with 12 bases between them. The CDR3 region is CASSESRQGSQPQHF. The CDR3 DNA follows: TGCGCCAGCAGTGAGTCCCGCCAGGGCTCTCAGCCCCAGCATTTT.

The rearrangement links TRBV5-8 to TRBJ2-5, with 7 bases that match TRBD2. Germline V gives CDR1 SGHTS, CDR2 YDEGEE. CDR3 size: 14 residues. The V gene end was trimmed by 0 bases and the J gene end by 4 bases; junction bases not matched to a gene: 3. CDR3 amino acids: CASSLVTGGETQYF. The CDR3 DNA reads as TGTGCCAGCAGCTTGGTTACGGGAGGAGAGACCCAGTACTTC.